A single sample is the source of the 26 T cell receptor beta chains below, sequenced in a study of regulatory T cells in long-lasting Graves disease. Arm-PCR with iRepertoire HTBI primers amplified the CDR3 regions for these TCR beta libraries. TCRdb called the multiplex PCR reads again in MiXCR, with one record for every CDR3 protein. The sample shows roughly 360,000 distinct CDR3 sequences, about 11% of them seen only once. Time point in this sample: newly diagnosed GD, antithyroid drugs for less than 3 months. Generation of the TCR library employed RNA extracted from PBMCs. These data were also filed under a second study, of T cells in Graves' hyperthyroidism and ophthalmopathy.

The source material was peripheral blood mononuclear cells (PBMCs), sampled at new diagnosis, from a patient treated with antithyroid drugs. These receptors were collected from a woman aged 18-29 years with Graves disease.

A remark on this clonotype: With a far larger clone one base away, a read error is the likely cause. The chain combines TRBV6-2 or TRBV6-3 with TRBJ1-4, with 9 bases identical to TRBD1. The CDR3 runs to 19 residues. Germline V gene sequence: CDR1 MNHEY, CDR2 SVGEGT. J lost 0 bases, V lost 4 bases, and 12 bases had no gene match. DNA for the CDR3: TGTGCCAGCAGTTCCGCCGTCGGGACAGGGCCTCCAACTAATGAAAAACTGTTTTTT. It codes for CASSSAVGTGPPTNEKLFF.

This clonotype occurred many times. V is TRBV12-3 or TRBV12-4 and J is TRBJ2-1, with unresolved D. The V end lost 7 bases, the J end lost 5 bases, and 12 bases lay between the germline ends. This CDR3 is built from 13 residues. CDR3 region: CASNNLMNNEQFF. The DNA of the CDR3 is TGTGCCAGCAACAACCTGATGAACAATGAGCAGTTCTTC.

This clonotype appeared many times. The CDR3 DNA sequence: TGTGCCAGCAGTGAAGAGAGACTAGCGGGTTACAATGAGCAGTTCTTC. Amino acids: CASSEERLAGYNEQFF. V is TRBV6-2 or TRBV6-3 and J is TRBJ2-1; 10 positions match TRBD2. This CDR3 is built from 16 residues. Trimming took 5 bases from V and 4 from J; bases not matched to a gene: 8. The V gene's germline CDR1 is MNHEY and CDR2 SVGEGT.

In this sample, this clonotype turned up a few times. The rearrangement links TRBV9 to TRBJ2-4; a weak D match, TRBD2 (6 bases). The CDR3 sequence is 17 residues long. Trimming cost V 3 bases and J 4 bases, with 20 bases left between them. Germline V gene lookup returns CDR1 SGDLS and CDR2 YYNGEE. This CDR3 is CASSGGVRESRKNIQYF. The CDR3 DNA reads TGTGCCAGCAGCGGAGGGGTTCGGGAGTCCCGAAAAAACATTCAGTACTTC.

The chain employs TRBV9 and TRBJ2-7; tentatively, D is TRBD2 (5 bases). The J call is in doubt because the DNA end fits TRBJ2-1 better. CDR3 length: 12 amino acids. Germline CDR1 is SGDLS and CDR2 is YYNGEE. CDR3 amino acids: CASSVGEFEQFF. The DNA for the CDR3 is TGTGCCAGCAGCGTAGGGGAGTTCGAGCAGTTCTTC.

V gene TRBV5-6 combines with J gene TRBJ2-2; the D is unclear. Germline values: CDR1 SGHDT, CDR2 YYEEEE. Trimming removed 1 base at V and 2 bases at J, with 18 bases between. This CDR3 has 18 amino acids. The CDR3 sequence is CASSLRRIQTENTGELFF. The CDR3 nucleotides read TGTGCCAGCAGCTTGCGACGGATCCAAACAGAAAACACCGGGGAGCTGTTTTTT.

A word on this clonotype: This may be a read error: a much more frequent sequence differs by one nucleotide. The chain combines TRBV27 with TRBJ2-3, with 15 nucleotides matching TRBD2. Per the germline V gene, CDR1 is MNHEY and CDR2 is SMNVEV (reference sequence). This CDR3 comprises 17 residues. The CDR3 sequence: CASSWTSGRAWSDTQCF. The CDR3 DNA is TGTGCCAGCAGTTGGACTAGCGGGAGGGCCTGGTCAGATACGCAGTGTTTT.

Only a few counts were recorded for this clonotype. The CDR3 DNA follows: TGTGCCAGCAGCTCTCGGGACCCTCCGCGGGGCTACACCTTC. The encoded protein is CASSSRDPPRGYTF. The chain employs TRBV7-2 and TRBJ1-2, with D possibly TRBD1 on 5 matching bases. The CDR3 is made up of 14 amino acids. V was trimmed by 4 bases and J by 8 bases, leaving 17 bases between them. Germline lookup yields CDR1 SGHTA and CDR2 FQGNSA.

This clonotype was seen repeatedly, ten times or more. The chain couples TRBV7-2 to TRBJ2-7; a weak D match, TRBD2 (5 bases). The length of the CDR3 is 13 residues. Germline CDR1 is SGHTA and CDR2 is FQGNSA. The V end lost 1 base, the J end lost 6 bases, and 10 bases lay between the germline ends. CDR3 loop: CASSLGLAGEQYF. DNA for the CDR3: TGTGCCAGCAGCTTAGGCCTAGCCGGCGAGCAGTACTTC. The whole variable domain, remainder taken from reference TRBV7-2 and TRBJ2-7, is GAGVSQSPSNKVTEKGKDVELRCDPISGHTALYWYRQSLGQGLEFLIYFQGNSAPDKSGLPSDRFSAERTGGSVSTLTIQRTQQEDSAVYLCASSLGLAGEQYFGPGTRLTVT.

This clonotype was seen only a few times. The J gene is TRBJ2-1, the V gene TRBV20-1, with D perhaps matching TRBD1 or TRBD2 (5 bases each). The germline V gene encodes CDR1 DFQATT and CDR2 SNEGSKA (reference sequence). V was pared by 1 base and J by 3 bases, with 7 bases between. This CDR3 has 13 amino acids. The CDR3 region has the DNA TGCAGTGCTAGAGGGGGGAACTACAATGAGCAGTTCTTC. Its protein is CSARGGNYNEQFF.

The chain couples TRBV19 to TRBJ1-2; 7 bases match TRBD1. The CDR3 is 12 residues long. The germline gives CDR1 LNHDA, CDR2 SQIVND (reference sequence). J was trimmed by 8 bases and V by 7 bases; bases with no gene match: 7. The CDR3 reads CASMRQGYGYTF. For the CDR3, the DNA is TGTGCCAGTATGAGACAGGGATACGGCTACACCTTC.

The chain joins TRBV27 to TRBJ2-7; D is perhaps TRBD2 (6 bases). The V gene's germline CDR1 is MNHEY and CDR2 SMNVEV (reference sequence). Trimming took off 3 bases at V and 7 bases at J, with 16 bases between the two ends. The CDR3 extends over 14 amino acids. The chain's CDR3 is CASSFRAASAEQYF. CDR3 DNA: TGTGCCAGCAGTTTCCGGGCGGCTAGCGCTGAGCAGTACTTC.

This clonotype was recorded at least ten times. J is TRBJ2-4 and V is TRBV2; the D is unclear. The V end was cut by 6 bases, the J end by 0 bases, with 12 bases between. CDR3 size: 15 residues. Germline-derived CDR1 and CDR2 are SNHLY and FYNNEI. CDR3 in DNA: TGTGCCAGCAGCGACTTGAACGTAGCCAAAAACATTCAGTACTTC. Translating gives CASSDLNVAKNIQYF.

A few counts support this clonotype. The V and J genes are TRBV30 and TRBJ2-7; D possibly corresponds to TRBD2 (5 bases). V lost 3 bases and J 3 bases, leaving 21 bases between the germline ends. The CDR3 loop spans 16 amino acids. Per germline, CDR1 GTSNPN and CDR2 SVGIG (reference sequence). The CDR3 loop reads CAWSPTGWRGFYEQYF. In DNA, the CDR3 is TGTGCCTGGAGCCCCACGGGCTGGAGAGGGTTCTACGAGCAGTACTTC.

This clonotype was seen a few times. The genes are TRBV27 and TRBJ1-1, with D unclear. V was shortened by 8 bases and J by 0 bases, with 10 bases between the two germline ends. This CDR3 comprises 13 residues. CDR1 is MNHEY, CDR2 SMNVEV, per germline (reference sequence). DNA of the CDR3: TGTGCCAGCCAACTGAAGGTGAACACTGAAGCTTTCTTT. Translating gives CASQLKVNTEAFF.

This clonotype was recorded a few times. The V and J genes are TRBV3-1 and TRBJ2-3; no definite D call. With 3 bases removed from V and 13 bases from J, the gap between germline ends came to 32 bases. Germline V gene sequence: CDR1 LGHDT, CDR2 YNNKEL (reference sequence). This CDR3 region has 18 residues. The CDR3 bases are TGTGCCAGCAGCCAGAGAGGATACGAGGCTTCACCGACCCCGGTGGAGTATTTT. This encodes CASSQRGYEASPTPVEYF.

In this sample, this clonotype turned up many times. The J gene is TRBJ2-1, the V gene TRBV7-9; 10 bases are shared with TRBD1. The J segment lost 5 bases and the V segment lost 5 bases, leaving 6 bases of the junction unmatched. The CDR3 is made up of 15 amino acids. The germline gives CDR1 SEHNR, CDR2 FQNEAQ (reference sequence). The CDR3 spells CASSQPGQGNNEQFF. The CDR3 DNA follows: TGTGCCAGCAGCCAGCCGGGACAGGGGAACAATGAGCAGTTCTTC.

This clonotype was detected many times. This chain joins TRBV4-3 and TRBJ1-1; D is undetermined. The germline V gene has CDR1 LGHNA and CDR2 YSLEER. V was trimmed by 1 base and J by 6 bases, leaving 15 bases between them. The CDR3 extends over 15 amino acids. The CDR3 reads CASSQGGGKSSEAFF. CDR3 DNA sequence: TGCGCCAGCAGCCAAGGTGGAGGGAAATCTTCTGAAGCTTTCTTT.

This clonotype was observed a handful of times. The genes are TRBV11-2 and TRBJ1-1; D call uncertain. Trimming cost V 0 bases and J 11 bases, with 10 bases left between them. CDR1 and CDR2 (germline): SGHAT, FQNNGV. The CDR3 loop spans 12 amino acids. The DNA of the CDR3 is TGTGCCAGCAGCTTAGACTCCCGGGTTGCTTTCTTT. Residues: CASSLDSRVAFF.

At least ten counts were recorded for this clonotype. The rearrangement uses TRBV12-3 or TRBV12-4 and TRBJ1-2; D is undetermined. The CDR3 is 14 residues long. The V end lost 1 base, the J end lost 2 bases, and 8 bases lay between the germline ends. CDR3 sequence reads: CASSLGRRNYGYTF. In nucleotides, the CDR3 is TGTGCCAGCAGTTTAGGACGGCGAAACTATGGCTACACCTTC.

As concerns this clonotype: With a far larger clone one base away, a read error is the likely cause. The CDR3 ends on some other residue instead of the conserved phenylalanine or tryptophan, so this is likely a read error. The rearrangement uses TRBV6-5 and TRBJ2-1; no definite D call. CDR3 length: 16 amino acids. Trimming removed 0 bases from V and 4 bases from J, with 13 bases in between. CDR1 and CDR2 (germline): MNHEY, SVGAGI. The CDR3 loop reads CASSYSGKLWYNEQFS. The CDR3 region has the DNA TGTGCCAGCAGTTACTCGGGGAAATTATGGTACAATGAGCAGTTCTCC.

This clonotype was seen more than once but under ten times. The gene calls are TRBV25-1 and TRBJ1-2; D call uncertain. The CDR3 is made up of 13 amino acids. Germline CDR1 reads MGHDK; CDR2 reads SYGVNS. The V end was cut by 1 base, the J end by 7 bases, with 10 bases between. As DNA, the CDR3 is TGTGCCAGCAGTGAATTTCGTCAGAGTGGCTACACCTTC. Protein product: CASSEFRQSGYTF.

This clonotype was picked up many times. This CDR3 is CASSFGGHYYEQYF. The CDR3 coding sequence is TGTGCCAGCAGCTTTGGAGGACACTACTACGAGCAGTACTTC. The chain uses TRBV11-2 and TRBJ2-7; the D gene could be TRBD1 or TRBD2 (5 bases each). The germline V and J ends were trimmed by 3 bases and 3 bases, with 12 bases remaining between them. Germline-derived CDR1 and CDR2 are SGHAT and FQNNGV. This CDR3 has 14 amino acids.

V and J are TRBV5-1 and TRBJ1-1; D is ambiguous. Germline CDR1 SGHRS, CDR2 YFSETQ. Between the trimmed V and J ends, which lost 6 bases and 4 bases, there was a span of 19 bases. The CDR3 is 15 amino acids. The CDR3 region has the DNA TGCGCCAGCACAGGAGGGAAGTTCGGGATCACTGAAGCTTTCTTT. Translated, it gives CASTGGKFGITEAFF.

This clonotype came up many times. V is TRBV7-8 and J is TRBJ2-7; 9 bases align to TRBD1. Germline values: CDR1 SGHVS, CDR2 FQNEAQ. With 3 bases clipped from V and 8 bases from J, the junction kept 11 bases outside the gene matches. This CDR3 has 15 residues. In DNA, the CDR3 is TGTGCCAGCAGCTTTACTAACCCCGACAGGGGGAAGCAGTACGTC. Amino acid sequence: CASSFTNPDRGKQYV.

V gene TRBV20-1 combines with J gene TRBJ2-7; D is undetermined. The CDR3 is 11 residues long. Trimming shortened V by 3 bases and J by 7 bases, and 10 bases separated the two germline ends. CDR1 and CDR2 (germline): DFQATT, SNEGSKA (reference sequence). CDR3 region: CSASTSWEQYF. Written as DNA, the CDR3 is TGCAGTGCTAGTACCAGTTGGGAGCAGTACTTC.